One and the same sample provided the 19 T cell receptor beta chains below, sequenced in a study of blood T cell repertoires in COVID-19. Produced via immunoSEQ multiplex PCR; TCRdb's table is partial and in-frame only. The sample has around 370,000 clones, about 88% seen once. Sequencing was carried out using PBMCs or T cells enriched from blood (not recorded which). Source of these receptors: a woman under 30 who had recovered from COVID-19.

This chain uses TRBV7-2 with TRBJ2-1; D gene unclear. The V gene's germline CDR1 is SGHTA and CDR2 FQGNSA. The CDR3 loop spans 15 amino acids. The ends were cut back, 5 bases at V and 0 bases at J, with 11 bases in the middle. CDR3 sequence (DNA): TGTGCCAGCAGCCCGACTGTGAGCTCCTACAATGAGCAGTTCTTC. This encodes CASSPTVSSYNEQFF.

This sequence joins TRBV6-2 or TRBV6-3 and TRBJ2-3; no definite D call. Per germline, CDR1 MNHEY and CDR2 SVGEGT. V gave up 2 bases and J gave up 2 bases, with 14 bases separating them. CDR3 size: 16 residues. The CDR3 nucleotides read TGTGCCAGCAGTTACGAGGCGGCCCCTTACACAGATACGCAGTATTTT. Encoded protein: CASSYEAAPYTDTQYF.

The chain links TRBV7-8 to TRBJ1-1; possible D gene TRBD1, 5 bases. The V gene lost 5 bases and the J gene lost 10 bases, with 23 bases spanning the gap. There are 15 residues in the CDR3. Per germline, CDR1 SGHVS and CDR2 FQNEAQ. CDR3 sequence (DNA): TGTGCCAGCAGCCGAGACCGGGACTCCCCAAATAGAGCTTTCTTT. Its protein product is CASSRDRDSPNRAFF. The entire variable domain, with the rest obtained from reference TRBV7-8 and TRBJ1-1, is as follows: GAGVSQSPRYKVAKRGQDVALRCDPISGHVSLFWYQQALGQGPEFLTYFQNEAQLDKSGLPSDRFFAERPEGSVSTLKIQRTQQEDSAVYLCASSRDRDSPNRAFFGQGTRLTVV.

Regarding this clone: Other DNA sequences in this sample translate to the same CDR3. The chain has TRBV11-2 and TRBJ2-2; 10 nucleotides agree with TRBD2. The CDR3 covers 16 residues. J was trimmed by 4 bases and V by 5 bases; bases with no gene match: 7. The germline V gene encodes CDR1 SGHAT and CDR2 FQNNGV. The CDR3 is CASSPLAGGRTGELFF. DNA for the CDR3: TGTGCCAGCAGCCCCTTAGCGGGGGGCCGCACCGGGGAGCTGTTTTTT.

J is TRBJ2-3 and V is TRBV3-1 (or the pseudogene TRBV3-2); TRBD2 matches at 8 bases. Germline V gene lookup returns CDR1 LGHDT and CDR2 YNNKEL (reference sequence). The ends lost 4 bases at V and 0 bases at J; junction bases unmatched: 3. The CDR3 is 15 residues long. CDR3 loop: CASSLGGGSTDTQYF. The CDR3 DNA is TGTGCCAGCAGCCTCGGCGGGGGGAGCACAGATACGCAGTATTTT.

This clone came up a few times. The chain combines TRBV2 with TRBJ1-1; 11 nucleotides align to TRBD1. After removal of 7 bases from V and 5 bases from J, the junction contained 12 bases not matched to a gene. Germline loops: CDR1 SNHLY, CDR2 FYNNEI. This CDR3 is built from 16 residues. The CDR3 loop reads CASIPNGGQGATEAFF. For the CDR3, the DNA is TGTGCCAGCATTCCTAACGGCGGACAGGGGGCTACTGAAGCTTTCTTT. Full variable domain (remainder filled in from reference TRBV2 and TRBJ1-1): EPEVTQTPSHQVTQMGQEVILRCVPISNHLYFYWYRQILGQKVEFLVSFYNNEISEKSEIFDDQFSVERPDGSNFTLKIRSTKLEDSAMYFCASIPNGGQGATEAFFGQGTRLTVV.

The chain combines TRBV5-1 with TRBJ1-1; tentatively, D is TRBD1 (6 bases). Germline assignment: CDR1 SGHRS and CDR2 YFSETQ. This CDR3 region has 13 residues. V lost 5 bases to trimming and J lost 6 bases, with 14 bases between them. The CDR3 nucleotides are TGCGCCAGCAGGCGGGGGCGCTTGGCTGAAGCTTTCTTT. Protein sequence: CASRRGRLAEAFF.

Worth noting for this clone: At the DNA level, this CDR3 is encoded by other sequences in the same sample as well. V and J are TRBV18 and TRBJ1-2; 11 bases agree with TRBD1. Looked up from germline, CDR1 is KGHSH and CDR2 is LQKENI. The CDR3 contains 15 residues. V lost 6 bases and J lost 1; bases outside the gene matches: 4. Here the CDR3 reads CASSPGTGGNYGYTF. CDR3 bases: TGTGCCAGCTCGCCTGGGACAGGGGGTAACTATGGCTACACCTTC.

V and J are TRBV10-2 and TRBJ2-3; 14 nucleotides line up with TRBD2. Germline V gene sequence: CDR1 WSHSY, CDR2 SAAADI. The CDR3 is made up of 15 amino acids. The trim removed 5 bases at V and 7 bases at J, leaving 5 bases unmatched. The CDR3 region has the DNA TGCGCCAGCAGTCCTGGACTAGCGGGGGGAAATACGCAGTATTTT. Translating it yields CASSPGLAGGNTQYF.

This clone was seen only a few times. CDR3 in DNA: TGCGCCAGCAGCTTGATGGCGGGGGGAGGGACTGAAGCTTTCTTT. Protein: CASSLMAGGGTEAFF. This chain links TRBV5-1 with TRBJ1-1; maybe TRBD1 (5 bases). With 1 base removed from V and 5 bases from J, the gap between germline ends came to 15 bases. The germline gives CDR1 SGHRS, CDR2 YFSETQ. The CDR3 is 15 residues long.

This chain connects TRBV7-8 to TRBJ2-7; possibly TRBD1 for D (6 bases). This CDR3 is 14 amino acids long. Germline V gene sequence: CDR1 SGHVS, CDR2 FQNEAQ. V lost 5 bases to trimming and J lost 1 base, with 12 bases between them. This CDR3 reads CASSLKDSSYEQYF. CDR3 nucleotides: TGTGCCAGCAGCCTCAAGGACAGTTCCTACGAGCAGTACTTC.

This clone was recorded a few times. The chain employs TRBV19 and TRBJ1-2, with 7 bases identical to TRBD1. Germline CDR1 and CDR2: LNHDA and SQIVND (reference sequence). The ends lost 6 bases at V and 1 base at J; junction bases unmatched: 8. The CDR3 loop spans 15 amino acids. For the CDR3, the DNA is TGTGCCAGTAGAGTCACTACAGGGGTTAACTATGGCTACACCTTC. This sequence encodes CASRVTTGVNYGYTF.

The chain is built from TRBV19 and TRBJ1-5, with D perhaps matching TRBD1 (5 bases). The V end was cut by 1 base, the J end by 7 bases, with 14 bases between. The V gene's germline CDR1 is LNHDA and CDR2 SQIVND (reference sequence). This CDR3 has 15 amino acids. The CDR3 nucleotides read TGTGCCAGTAGTATAGTAACGGGGGATCGGCAGCCCCAGCATTTT. Residues: CASSIVTGDRQPQHF.

The chain joins TRBV15 to TRBJ2-4; 13 nucleotides align to TRBD2. V shed 11 bases and J 5 bases; nucleotides not matched to a gene: 6. Germline V CDR1 and CDR2: LNHNV, YYDKDF (reference sequence). The CDR3 extends over 14 amino acids. The CDR3 sequence is CAVLAGGPQNIQYF. The CDR3 nucleotides are TGTGCCGTACTAGCGGGGGGGCCGCAAAACATTCAGTACTTC.

The chain uses TRBV6-5 and TRBJ2-1, with D maybe TRBD2 (7 bases). Germline loops: CDR1 MNHEY, CDR2 SVGAGI. The CDR3 sequence is 14 residues long. With 9 bases removed from V and 3 bases from J, the gap between germline ends came to 15 bases. In DNA, the CDR3 is TGTGCCAGTAAAGGGGGGGCTCTCTACAATGAGCAGTTCTTC. Its translation: CASKGGALYNEQFF.

The J gene is TRBJ1-4, the V gene TRBV28; D is perhaps TRBD1 (6 bases). This CDR3 is 15 amino acids long. Germline V CDR1 and CDR2: MDHEN, SYDVKM. Trimming shortened V by 5 bases and J by 7 bases, and 17 bases separated the two germline ends. In DNA, the CDR3 is TGTGCCAGCAGTGTGGACACCCAAGGGGGTGAAAAACTGTTTTTT. This gives the protein CASSVDTQGGEKLFF.

The J gene is TRBJ1-3, the V gene TRBV7-2, with D perhaps matching TRBD1 (5 bases). Trimming removed 1 base at V and 0 bases at J, with 10 bases between. Germline V gives CDR1 SGHTA, CDR2 FQGNSA. The CDR3 runs 16 residues. CDR3 sequence (DNA): TGTGCCAGCAGCTTAGTCCACAGGCCCTCTGGAAACACCATATATTTT. Translated, it gives CASSLVHRPSGNTIYF. Variable domain in full (rest from reference TRBV7-2 and TRBJ1-3): GAGVSQSPSNKVTEKGKDVELRCDPISGHTALYWYRQSLGQGLEFLIYFQGNSAPDKSGLPSDRFSAERTGGSVSTLTIQRTQQEDSAVYLCASSLVHRPSGNTIYFGEGSWLTVV.

Turning to this clone: This sample also contains other DNA sequences that code for the same CDR3. This sequence joins TRBV18 and TRBJ1-5; D ambiguous. The CDR3 loop spans 13 amino acids. Germline loops: CDR1 KGHSH, CDR2 LQKENI. Trimming shortened V by 2 bases and J by 7 bases, and 9 bases separated the two germline ends. CDR3 protein: CASSPGLNQPQHF. As DNA, the CDR3 is TGTGCCAGCTCACCAGGACTGAACCAGCCCCAGCATTTT.

This rearrangement joins TRBV5-1 to TRBJ2-3, with a tentative D call TRBD2 (6 bases). The CDR3 has 15 residues. Trimming left V 6 bases short and J 1 base short, with 15 bases between. Looked up from germline, CDR1 is SGHRS and CDR2 is YFSETQ. The DNA of the CDR3 is TGCGCCAGCAACCTGGGTCAGCGGGGCACAGATACGCAGTATTTT. Its protein is CASNLGQRGTDTQYF.